Listed below are T cell receptor beta chains from one sample, sequenced in a study of vaccination and CD4 T cells after COVID-19. TCRdb reanalysed the PCR reads using MiXCR and keeps one entry per CDR3 protein. The data contain about 13,000 distinct CDR3 sequences, around 52% of them singletons. Antigens of these TCRs are unknown. Sequenced: CD4+ T cells from blood, cultured in vitro. These TCRs come from a human donor who had recovered from COVID-19. Both conserved end residues are part of each CDR3. The D gene is left open where the match is weak. Not every row has a clone size; where given, it reads once, few, many or a size class.

abundance	v_gene	j_gene	d_gene	CDR3aa	CDR3nt
.	TRBV30	TRBJ1-2	.	CAWSRDPYGYTF	TGTGCCTGGAGCAGGGACCCATATGGCTACACCTTC
.	TRBV5-1	TRBJ1-1	.	CASSLGPTGANTEAFF	TGCGCCAGCAGCTTGGGTCCTACGGGGGCAAACACTGAAGCTTTCTTT
.	TRBV6-4	TRBJ2-1	.	CASSDGSSYNEQFF	TGTGCCAGCAGTGACGGGAGCTCCTACAATGAGCAGTTCTTC
few	TRBV15	TRBJ2-1	.	CATSTQDRGYNEQFF	TGTGCCACCAGCACCCAGGATAGGGGCTACAATGAGCAGTTCTTC
.	TRBV6-2/TRBV6-3	TRBJ2-2	TRBD2	CASRPELAGGITGELFF	TGTGCCAGCAGACCGGAATTAGCGGGAGGGATCACCGGGGAGCTGTTTTTT
.	TRBV10-3	TRBJ1-5	TRBD1	CAISPTGTGTGQPQHF	TGTGCCATCAGCCCTACGGGTACGGGGACAGGTCAGCCCCAGCATTTT
.	TRBV11-1	TRBJ2-3	TRBD1	CASSKGQGAGASTDTQYF	TGTGCCAGCAGCAAGGGACAGGGGGCTGGAGCTAGCACAGATACGCAGTATTTT
.	TRBV5-4	TRBJ1-1	.	CASSLVLGAKTNTEAFF	TGTGCCAGCAGCTTGGTGTTGGGGGCCAAGACGAACACTGAAGCTTTCTTT
few	TRBV27	TRBJ2-1	TRBD1	CASRFTGVNEQFF	TGTGCCAGCAGATTCACAGGGGTCAATGAGCAGTTCTTC
.	TRBV10-1	TRBJ1-2	.	CASSDGDGYGYTF	TGCGCCAGCAGTGACGGGGACGGCTATGGCTACACCTTC
large	TRBV27	TRBJ1-1	.	CASRPGTPMNTEAFF	TGTGCCAGCCGGCCCGGGACTCCTATGAACACTGAAGCTTTCTTT
few	TRBV20-1	TRBJ2-1	TRBD2	CSATGTSGSHEQFF	TGCAGTGCAACCGGGACTAGCGGGAGTCATGAGCAGTTCTTC
.	TRBV11-3	TRBJ2-7	.	CASSPGRDRAYEQYF	TGTGCCAGCAGCCCCGGGAGGGACAGGGCCTACGAGCAGTACTTC
.	TRBV20-1	TRBJ1-6	.	CSASPRMDSPLHF	TGCAGTGCTAGTCCCCGAATGGATTCACCCCTCCACTTT
.	TRBV7-9	TRBJ1-6	TRBD1	CASSGVQGASPLHF	TGTGCCAGCAGCGGTGTCCAGGGGGCGTCACCCCTCCACTTT
.	TRBV6-4	TRBJ2-3	.	CASSSGQTDTQYF	TGTGCCAGCAGTTCGGGCCAGACAGATACGCAGTATTTT
few	TRBV7-2	TRBJ2-7	.	CASSLGTGPYEQYF	TGTGCCAGCAGCTTAGGGACTGGACCCTACGAGCAGTACTTC
few	TRBV7-8	TRBJ2-2	TRBD2	CASSLVLAGGLGELFF	TGTGCCAGCAGCTTAGTACTAGCGGGAGGGCTCGGGGAGCTGTTTTTT
few	TRBV19	TRBJ2-6	.	CASSMYGTGANVLTF	TGTGCCAGTAGTATGTACGGGACTGGGGCCAACGTCCTGACTTTC
.	TRBV20-1	TRBJ2-5	TRBD2	CSARVLAGVETQYF	TGCAGTGCTAGAGTGCTAGCGGGAGTTGAGACCCAGTACTTC
.	TRBV20-1	TRBJ2-2	.	CSAYIQGTGELFF	TGCAGTGCCTACATTCAAGGTACCGGGGAGCTGTTTTTT
few	TRBV20-1	TRBJ1-6	TRBD1	CSAREEGTVRGARSPLHF	TGCAGTGCTAGAGAGGAAGGGACAGTAAGGGGGGCGCGTTCACCCCTCCACTTT
.	TRBV6-5	TRBJ1-1	.	CASSSTGYRGEAFF	TGTGCCAGCAGTTCAACAGGGTACCGAGGAGAAGCTTTCTTT
.	TRBV6-4	TRBJ2-2	TRBD1	CASSDGTGNTGELFF	TGTGCCAGCAGTGACGGGACAGGGAACACCGGGGAGCTGTTTTTT
.	TRBV11-3	TRBJ2-1	TRBD2	CASSLGGGDEQFF	TGTGCCAGCAGCTTAGGGGGGGGGGATGAGCAGTTCTTC
few	TRBV10-2	TRBJ2-5	TRBD2	CASRGTSGAQETQYF	TGCGCCAGCAGGGGGACTAGCGGAGCCCAAGAGACCCAGTACTTC
.	TRBV21-1	TRBJ2-7	.	CASSKVRRASSYEQYF	TGTGCCAGCAGCAAGGTGCGCAGGGCCTCCTCCTACGAGCAGTACTTC
.	TRBV28	TRBJ1-4	.	CASSRQLQEKLFF	TGTGCCAGCAGTAGACAGTTACAGGAAAAACTGTTTTTT
.	TRBV19	TRBJ1-1	.	CASSEGSTVEAFF	TGTGCCAGTAGCGAGGGGTCCACAGTTGAAGCTTTCTTT
.	TRBV2	TRBJ2-1	.	CASSVAGAVEQFF	TGTGCCAGCAGTGTGGCAGGGGCTGTTGAGCAGTTCTTC
few	TRBV2	TRBJ2-7	.	CASTVGWNEQYF	TGTGCCAGCACGGTAGGGTGGAACGAGCAGTACTTC
.	TRBV7-2	TRBJ2-3	.	CASSSQGGDTQYF	TGTGCCAGCAGCTCCCAGGGGGGAGATACGCAGTATTTT
.	TRBV20-1	TRBJ2-7	TRBD1	CSSDAGQGTSEQYF	TGCAGCTCGGACGCGGGACAGGGGACCAGCGAGCAGTACTTC
.	TRBV28	TRBJ2-1	TRBD2	CATTLRVRLAGLYNEQFF	TGTGCCACTACCTTGAGGGTGCGCCTAGCGGGGCTCTACAATGAGCAGTTCTTC
few	TRBV12-3/TRBV12-4	TRBJ1-1	.	CASSQDGYTEAFF	TGTGCCAGCAGTCAAGACGGATACACTGAAGCTTTCTTT
.	TRBV28	TRBJ1-1	TRBD1	CASRSTGRVWEAFF	TGTGCCAGCAGATCGACAGGGAGGGTGTGGGAAGCTTTCTTT
.	TRBV20-1	TRBJ2-1	TRBD2	CSATYQGLVLNEQFF	TGCAGTGCTACGTACCAGGGACTAGTCCTTAATGAGCAGTTCTTC
few	TRBV30	TRBJ1-1	TRBD1	CAWLQGDSEAFF	TGTGCCTGGTTGCAGGGGGACTCTGAAGCTTTCTTT
.	TRBV6-1	TRBJ2-2	.	CASSPMGTNTGELFF	TGTGCCAGCTCCCCTATGGGGACGAACACCGGGGAGCTGTTTTTT
few	TRBV27	TRBJ1-5	.	CASPIGAAAREPQHF	TGTGCCAGCCCGATAGGGGCGGCGGCGCGTGAGCCCCAGCATTTT
few	TRBV15	TRBJ1-5	.	CATSRGQASNQPQHF	TGTGCCACCAGCAGAGGACAGGCTAGCAATCAGCCCCAGCATTTT
.	TRBV7-9	TRBJ1-1	.	CASSLEGPTEAFF	TGTGCCAGCAGCTTAGAGGGGCCCACTGAAGCTTTCTTT
.	TRBV2	TRBJ1-1	.	CASTVIATEAFF	TGTGCCAGCACCGTGATAGCCACTGAAGCTTTCTTT
.	TRBV20-1	TRBJ1-5	TRBD1	CSARGLGTGYQPQHF	TGCAGTGCCAGGGGGCTAGGAACAGGTTATCAGCCCCAGCATTTT
.	TRBV12-3/TRBV12-4	TRBJ1-1	TRBD1	CASSKQGASTEAFF	TGTGCCAGCAGTAAACAGGGGGCGAGTACTGAAGCTTTCTTT
.	TRBV28	TRBJ2-1	TRBD2	CASSSGLAGVSYNEQFF	TGTGCCAGCAGTTCGGGACTAGCGGGAGTGTCCTACAATGAGCAGTTCTTC
.	TRBV11-1	TRBJ2-2	TRBD1	CASSGSGGAPPGELFF	TGTGCCAGCAGCGGCTCAGGGGGCGCCCCCCCCGGGGAGCTGTTTTTT
.	TRBV24-1	TRBJ2-1	TRBD1	CATSDPRAGGQHNEQFF	TGTGCCACCAGTGATCCTCGAGCAGGGGGTCAGCACAATGAGCAGTTCTTC
.	TRBV18	TRBJ1-5	.	CASSPPKGHQPQHF	TGTGCCAGCTCACCACCTAAGGGGCATCAGCCCCAGCATTTT
.	TRBV20-1	TRBJ2-5	.	CSARDTQETQYF	TGCAGTGCGCGGGACACCCAAGAGACCCAGTACTTC
large	TRBV28	TRBJ2-5	.	CASSPRRTTQGETQYF	TGTGCCAGCAGTCCCCGAAGGACAACACAGGGCGAGACCCAGTACTTC
once	TRBV19	TRBJ2-2	.	CASSIVAESTGELFF	TGTGCCAGTAGTATTGTAGCGGAGTCCACCGGGGAGCTGTTTTTT
.	TRBV6-2/TRBV6-3	TRBJ2-7	TRBD2	CASSYDIAGAYEQYF	TGTGCCAGCAGTTACGACATAGCGGGGGCCTACGAGCAGTACTTC
few	TRBV27	TRBJ1-6	.	CASSIGPQVYNSPLHF	TGTGCCAGCAGTATAGGTCCGCAGGTTTATAATTCACCCCTCCACTTT
.	TRBV12-3/TRBV12-4	TRBJ2-7	.	CASSRYTGRSYYEQYF	TGTGCCAGCAGTCGGTATACGGGACGATCTTACTACGAGCAGTACTTC
once	TRBV5-4	TRBJ1-1	TRBD1	CASSFGTGYTEAFF	TGTGCCAGCAGCTTTGGGACAGGGTACACTGAAGCTTTCTTT
.	TRBV28	TRBJ1-1	.	CASSLRQGEAFF	TGTGCCAGCAGCTTGAGGCAGGGGGAAGCTTTCTTT
.	TRBV27	TRBJ1-5	.	CASSLAGAYNQPQHF	TGTGCCAGCAGTTTAGCCGGGGCGTACAATCAGCCCCAGCATTTT
.	TRBV11-3	TRBJ2-1	.	CASSLAAGTEQFF	TGTGCCAGCAGCTTAGCTGCGGGAACTGAGCAGTTCTTC
.	TRBV5-1	TRBJ2-1	TRBD2	CASSLGVRAGGPYNEQFF	TGCGCCAGCAGCTTGGGGGTACGGGCGGGAGGTCCCTACAATGAGCAGTTCTTC